Listed here are 14 T cell receptor beta chains from one sample, sequenced in a study of blood T cell repertoires in COVID-19. Generated by immunoSEQ multiplex PCR, the TCRdb table keeps only in-frame clones and is missing some. This table has 300,000 to 350,000 clones, roughly 89% appearing once. Material for sequencing was peripheral blood. The receptors shown here come from a woman aged 60-75 years with COVID-19, enrolled during active disease.

J is TRBJ2-3 and V is TRBV1; TRBD2 reflects the table's D call only, with no check against the DNA. TRBV1 is classified as a pseudogene. The CDR3 has 17 residues. CDR3 DNA sequence: TGCACCAGCAGCCAAGTCGTGGGGAGCGGGGTCCCAGATACGCAGTATTTT. It yields the protein CTSSQVVGSGVPDTQYF.

In this sample, this clone turned up a few times. This chain uses TRBV2 with TRBJ1-6, with TRBD1 matching 9 bases. Germline V gives CDR1 SNHLY, CDR2 FYNNEI. Germline trimming cut 6 bases from V and 10 bases from J; bases unmatched to any gene: 10. This CDR3 has 15 amino acids. The CDR3 coding sequence is TGTGCCAGCAGGCCCACCGGGACAGGGATATCACCCCTCCACTTT. Protein sequence: CASRPTGTGISPLHF.

The rearrangement uses TRBV7-3 and TRBJ1-2, with D perhaps matching TRBD1 (6 bases). Germline values: CDR1 SGHTA, CDR2 FQGTGA. This CDR3 has 13 amino acids. The V end lost 4 bases, the J end lost 4 bases, and 10 bases lay between the germline ends. CDR3 in amino acids: CASSSGHRYGYTF. DNA of the CDR3: TGTGCCAGCAGCTCGGGACACCGCTATGGCTACACCTTC.

The V call is TRBV27, the J call TRBJ1-1; D remains ambiguous. Germline lookup yields CDR1 MNHEY and CDR2 SMNVEV (reference sequence). V was shortened by 4 bases and J by 1 base, with 10 bases between the two germline ends. The length of the CDR3 is 14 residues. In nucleotides, the CDR3 is TGTGCCAGCAGTTCCATACGGGGGAACACTGAAGCTTTCTTT. Translating it yields CASSSIRGNTEAFF.

This rearrangement joins TRBV4-2 to TRBJ1-5; 10 nucleotides line up with TRBD1. The CDR3 runs 19 residues. CDR1 and CDR2 (germline): LGHNA, YNFKEQ. The V gene end was trimmed by 4 bases and the J gene end by 4 bases; junction bases not matched to a gene: 16. CDR3 amino acids: CASSPAIGQGESENQPQHF. The CDR3 nucleotides read TGTGCCAGCAGCCCAGCTATCGGACAGGGGGAATCGGAGAATCAGCCCCAGCATTTT.

The J gene is TRBJ1-4, the V gene TRBV5-4; the D is unclear. CDR3 length: 13 residues. CDR1 SGHNT and CDR2 YYREEE come from the germline V gene (reference sequence). The V end lost 2 bases, the J end lost 6 bases, and 8 bases lay between the germline ends. The CDR3: CASSFFYDEKLFF. For the CDR3, the DNA is TGTGCCAGCAGCTTTTTCTACGATGAAAAACTGTTTTTT.

This clone occurred once. J is TRBJ1-6 and V is TRBV6-5; the D is unclear. Germline assignment: CDR1 MNHEY and CDR2 SVGAGI. CDR3 length: 14 residues. With 6 bases removed from V and 0 bases from J, the gap between germline ends came to 6 bases. DNA for the CDR3: TGTGCCAGCAGGGACTTCTCCTATAATTCACCCCTCCACTTT. Its translation is CASRDFSYNSPLHF.

V gene TRBV28 combines with J gene TRBJ1-4; D might be TRBD1 (6 bases). This CDR3 is built from 14 residues. Germline CDR1 is MDHEN and CDR2 is SYDVKM. Trimming removed 7 bases from V and 5 bases from J, with 14 bases in between. Here the CDR3 DNA reads TGTGCCAGCAACCACCGGACAGCAAATGAAAAACTGTTTTTT. Translating it yields CASNHRTANEKLFF.

The V call is TRBV3-1 (or the pseudogene TRBV3-2), the J call TRBJ2-1; unclear D gene. Per germline, CDR1 LGHDT and CDR2 YNNKEL (reference sequence). This CDR3 contains 11 residues. V was clipped by 4 bases and J by 6 bases, with 4 bases between them. For the CDR3, the DNA is TGTGCCAGCAGCCTTAGCAATGAGCAGTTCTTC. Encoded protein: CASSLSNEQFF.

The chain recombines TRBV28 with TRBJ1-4, with D tentatively TRBD1 (5 bases). V was shortened by 7 bases and J by 6 bases, with 15 bases between the two germline ends. The CDR3 loop spans 14 amino acids. Germline V gene lookup returns CDR1 MDHEN and CDR2 SYDVKM. The CDR3 here is CASTLGGVHEKLFF. The CDR3 nucleotides read TGTGCCAGCACCCTCGGGGGGGTTCATGAAAAACTGTTTTTT.

This sequence joins TRBV19 and TRBJ1-1, with TRBD1 matching 10 bases. Germline loops: CDR1 LNHDA, CDR2 SQIVND (reference sequence). There are 16 residues in the CDR3. V trimming: 0 bases; J trimming: 5 bases; junction bases outside the gene matches: 6. CDR3 coding DNA: TGTGCCAGTAGTATAGATCCGGGGACAGGGGAGACTGAAGCTTTCTTT. Translation: CASSIDPGTGETEAFF.

The chain joins TRBV11-2 to TRBJ2-5, with 7 bases identical to TRBD2. This CDR3 has 14 amino acids. The junction had 10 bases not matched to a gene; V was cut back by 7 bases and J by 5 bases. The germline gives CDR1 SGHAT, CDR2 FQNNGV. Here the CDR3 DNA reads TGTGCCAGCAACATGCTAGCGGTCGGGGAGACCCAGTACTTC. This encodes CASNMLAVGETQYF.

As regards this clone: Additional DNA sequences in this sample encode the identical CDR3. This rearrangement joins TRBV18 to TRBJ1-1; 12 bases match TRBD1. This CDR3 is 16 amino acids long. Trimming removed 3 bases from V and 0 bases from J; junction bases left unmatched: 2. Looked up from germline, CDR1 is KGHSH and CDR2 is LQKENI. The chain's CDR3 is CASSPGQGALNTEAFF. CDR3 sequence (DNA): TGTGCCAGCTCACCGGGACAGGGGGCTTTGAACACTGAAGCTTTCTTT.

The rearrangement links TRBV20-1 to TRBJ1-3; D is undetermined. The CDR3 loop spans 9 amino acids. From germline, CDR1 is DFQATT and CDR2 SNEGSKA (reference sequence). The CDR3 spells CIGDGTIYF. As DNA, the CDR3 is TGCATCGGGGATGGCACCATATATTTT.